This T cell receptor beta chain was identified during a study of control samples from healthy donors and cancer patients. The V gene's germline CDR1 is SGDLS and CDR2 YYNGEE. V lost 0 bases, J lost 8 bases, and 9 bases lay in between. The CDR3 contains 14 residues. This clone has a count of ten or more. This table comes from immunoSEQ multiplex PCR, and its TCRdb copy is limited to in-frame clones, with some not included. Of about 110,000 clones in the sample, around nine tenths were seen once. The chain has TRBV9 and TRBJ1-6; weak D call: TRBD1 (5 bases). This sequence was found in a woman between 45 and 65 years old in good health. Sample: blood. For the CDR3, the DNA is TGTGCCAGCAGCGTAGCAGGGAAGGATTCACCCCTCCACTTT. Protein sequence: CASSVAGKDSPLHF.